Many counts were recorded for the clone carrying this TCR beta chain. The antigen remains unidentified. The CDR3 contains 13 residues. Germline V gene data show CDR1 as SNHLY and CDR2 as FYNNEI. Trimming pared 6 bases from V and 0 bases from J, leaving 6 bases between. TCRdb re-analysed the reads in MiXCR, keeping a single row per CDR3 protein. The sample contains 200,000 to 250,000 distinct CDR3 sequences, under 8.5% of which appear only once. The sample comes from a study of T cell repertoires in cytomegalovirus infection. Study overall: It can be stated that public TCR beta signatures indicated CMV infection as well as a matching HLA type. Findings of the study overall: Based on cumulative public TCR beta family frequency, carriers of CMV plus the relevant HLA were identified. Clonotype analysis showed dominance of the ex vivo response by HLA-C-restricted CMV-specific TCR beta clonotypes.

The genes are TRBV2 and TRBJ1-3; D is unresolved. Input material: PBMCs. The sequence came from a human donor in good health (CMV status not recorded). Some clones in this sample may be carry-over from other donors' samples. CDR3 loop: CASRTGSGNTIYF. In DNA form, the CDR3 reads TGTGCCAGCAGGACGGGCTCTGGAAACACCATATATTTT.